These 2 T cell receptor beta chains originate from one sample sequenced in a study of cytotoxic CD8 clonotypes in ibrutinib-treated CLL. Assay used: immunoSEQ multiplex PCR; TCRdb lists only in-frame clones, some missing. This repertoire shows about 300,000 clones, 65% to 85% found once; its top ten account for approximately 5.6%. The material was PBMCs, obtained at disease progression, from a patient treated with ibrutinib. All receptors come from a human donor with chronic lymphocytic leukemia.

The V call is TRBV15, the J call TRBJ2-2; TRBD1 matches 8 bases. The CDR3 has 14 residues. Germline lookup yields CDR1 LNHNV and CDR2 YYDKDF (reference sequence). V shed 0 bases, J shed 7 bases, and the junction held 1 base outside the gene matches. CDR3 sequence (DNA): TGTGCCACCAGCAGAGATACAGGGGGCGGGGAGCTGTTTTTT. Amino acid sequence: CATSRDTGGGELFF.

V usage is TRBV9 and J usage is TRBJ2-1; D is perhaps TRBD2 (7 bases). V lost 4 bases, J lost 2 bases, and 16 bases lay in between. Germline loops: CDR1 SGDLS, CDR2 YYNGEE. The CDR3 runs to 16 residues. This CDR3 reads CASSPGASGTYNEQFF. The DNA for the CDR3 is TGTGCCAGCAGCCCAGGGGCTAGCGGAACCTACAATGAGCAGTTCTTC.